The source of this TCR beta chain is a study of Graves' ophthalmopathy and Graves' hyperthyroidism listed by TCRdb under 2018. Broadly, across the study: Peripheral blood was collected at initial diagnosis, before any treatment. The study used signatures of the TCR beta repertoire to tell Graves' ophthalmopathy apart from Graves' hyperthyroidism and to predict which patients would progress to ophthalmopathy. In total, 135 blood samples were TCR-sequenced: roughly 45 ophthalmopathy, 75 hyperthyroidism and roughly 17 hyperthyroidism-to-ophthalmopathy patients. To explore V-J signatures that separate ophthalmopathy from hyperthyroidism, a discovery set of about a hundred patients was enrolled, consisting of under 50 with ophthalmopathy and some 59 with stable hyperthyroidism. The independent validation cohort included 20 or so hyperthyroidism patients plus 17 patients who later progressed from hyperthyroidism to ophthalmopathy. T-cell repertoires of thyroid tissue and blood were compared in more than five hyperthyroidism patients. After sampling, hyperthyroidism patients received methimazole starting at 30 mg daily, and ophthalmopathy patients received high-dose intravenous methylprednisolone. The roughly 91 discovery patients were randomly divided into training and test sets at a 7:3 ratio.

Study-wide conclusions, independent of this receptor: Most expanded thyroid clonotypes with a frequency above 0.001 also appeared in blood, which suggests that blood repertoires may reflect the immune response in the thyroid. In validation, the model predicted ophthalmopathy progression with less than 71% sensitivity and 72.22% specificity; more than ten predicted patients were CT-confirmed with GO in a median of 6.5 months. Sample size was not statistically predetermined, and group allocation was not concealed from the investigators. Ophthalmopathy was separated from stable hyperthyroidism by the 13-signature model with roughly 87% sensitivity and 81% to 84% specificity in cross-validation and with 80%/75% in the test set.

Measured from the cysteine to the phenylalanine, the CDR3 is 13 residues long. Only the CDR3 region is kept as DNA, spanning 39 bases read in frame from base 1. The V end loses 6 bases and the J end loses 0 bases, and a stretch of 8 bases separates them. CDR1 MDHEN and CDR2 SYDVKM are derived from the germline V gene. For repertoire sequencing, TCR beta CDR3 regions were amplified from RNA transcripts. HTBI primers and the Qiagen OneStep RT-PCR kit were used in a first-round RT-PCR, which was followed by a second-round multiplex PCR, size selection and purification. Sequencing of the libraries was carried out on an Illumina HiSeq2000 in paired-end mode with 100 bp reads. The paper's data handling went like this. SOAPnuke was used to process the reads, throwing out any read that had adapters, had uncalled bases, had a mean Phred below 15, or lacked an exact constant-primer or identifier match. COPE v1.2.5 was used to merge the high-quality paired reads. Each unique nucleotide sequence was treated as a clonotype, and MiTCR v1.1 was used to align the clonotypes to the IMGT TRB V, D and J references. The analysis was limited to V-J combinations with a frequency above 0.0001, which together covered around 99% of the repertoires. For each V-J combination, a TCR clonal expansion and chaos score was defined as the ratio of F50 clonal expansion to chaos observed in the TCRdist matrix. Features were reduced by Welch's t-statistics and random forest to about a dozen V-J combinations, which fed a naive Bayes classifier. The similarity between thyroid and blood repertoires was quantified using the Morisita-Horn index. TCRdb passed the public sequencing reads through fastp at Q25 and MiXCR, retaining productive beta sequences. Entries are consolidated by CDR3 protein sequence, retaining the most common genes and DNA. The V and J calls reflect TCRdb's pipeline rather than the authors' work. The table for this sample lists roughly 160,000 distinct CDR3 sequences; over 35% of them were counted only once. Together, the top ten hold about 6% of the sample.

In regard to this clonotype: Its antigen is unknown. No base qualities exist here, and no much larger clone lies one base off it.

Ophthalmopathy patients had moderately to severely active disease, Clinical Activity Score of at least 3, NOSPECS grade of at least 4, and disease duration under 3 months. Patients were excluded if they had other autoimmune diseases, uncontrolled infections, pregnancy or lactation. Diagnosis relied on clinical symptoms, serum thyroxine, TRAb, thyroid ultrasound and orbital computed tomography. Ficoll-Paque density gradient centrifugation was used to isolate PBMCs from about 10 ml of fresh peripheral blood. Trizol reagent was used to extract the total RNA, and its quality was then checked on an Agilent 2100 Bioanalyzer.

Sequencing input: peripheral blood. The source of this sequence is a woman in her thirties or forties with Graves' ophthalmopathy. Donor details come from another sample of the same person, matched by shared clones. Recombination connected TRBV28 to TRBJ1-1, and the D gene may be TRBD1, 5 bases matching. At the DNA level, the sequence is TGTGCCAGCAGGACAGCCTTGAACACTGAAGCTTTCTTT. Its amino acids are CASRTALNTEAFF. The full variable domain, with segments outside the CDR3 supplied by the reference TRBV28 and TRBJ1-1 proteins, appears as DVKVTQSSRYLVKRTGEKVFLECVQDMDHENMFWYRQDPGLGLRLIYFSYDVKMKEKGDIPEGYSVSREKKERFSLILESASTNQTSMYLCASRTALNTEAFFGQGTRLTVV.